A selection of T cell receptor beta chains follows, all from one sample in a study of OX40 agonist ivuxolimab in advanced cancers. Repertoires were generated with immunoSEQ multiplex PCR, while TCRdb's copy carries only in-frame clones and drops some. The table lists more than 80,000 clones, around nine tenths of them singletons. The input for sequencing was CD4+ or CD8+ T cells sorted from blood, taken in a trial of the OX40 agonist ivuxolimab. All receptors derive from an adult with an advanced solid tumor such as melanoma, head and neck, liver or kidney cancer. The CDR3 runs from the conserved cysteine through the conserved F or W. The size entry is marked missing in some rows and otherwise reads once, few, many or a size class.

clone_size cdr3_length j_call v_call cdr3_aa
few 15 TRBJ2-3 TRBV14 CASSPTRGHTDTQYF
NA 15 TRBJ2-2 TRBV5-1 CASSLGSGGTGELFF
NA 12 TRBJ2-3 TRBV7-9 CASSLSTDTQYF
NA 17 TRBJ1-2 TRBV25-1 CASSLQSGTGGVYGYTF
once 13 TRBJ1-6 TRBV19 CASSIGSNSPLHF
NA 14 TRBJ1-2 TRBV7-2 CASSSDRERGGYTF
NA 15 TRBJ2-7 TRBV7-2 CASSLDLAVSYEQYF
once 15 TRBJ2-2 TRBV7-7 CASSPLDPTTGELFF
NA 16 TRBJ2-6 TRBV29-1 CSVEDRRASGANVLTF
NA 12 TRBJ2-5 TRBV7-8 CASSSPEETQYF
NA 13 TRBJ1-2 TRBV6-5 CASSLDRDYGYTF
few 15 TRBJ1-6 TRBV4-1 CASSQRDRDGSPLHF
NA 15 TRBJ2-5 TRBV6-5 CASSYSSGWGETQYF
once 14 TRBJ2-3 TRBV15 CATSRGTRGDTQYF
NA 17 TRBJ2-7 TRBV15 CATSREASGRTTYEQYF
NA 16 TRBJ2-5 TRBV6-1 CASSAPTSGRGETQYF
NA 12 TRBJ2-7 TRBV12-5 CASGEDKYEQYF
once 15 TRBJ2-3 TRBV11-2 CASRTGTKEADTQYF
NA 15 TRBJ1-5 TRBV6-5 CASSSLQGFDQPQHF
NA 13 TRBJ2-5 TRBV10-3 CAIRAGPGETQYF
NA 13 TRBJ1-1 TRBV2 CASSEGSRTEAFF
NA 17 TRBJ2-4 TRBV12-2 CASRTKTGSGGGDIQYF
NA 15 TRBJ2-3 TRBV6-1 CASSGGVVGTDTQYF
NA 15 TRBJ2-5 TRBV6-5 CASSKDRVRQETQYF
NA 16 TRBJ2-5 TRBV7-2 CASSLRGLAGRETQYF